This T cell receptor beta chain appears in the sequencing data of a study of radiation and T cells in renal cell carcinoma. Looking at the study overall: Nephrectomy followed 15 Gy stereotactic body radiation by 4 weeks. Findings and limits, study-wide: In blood, top tumor clones expanded by 2 weeks, shrinking by 4.

Generated by immunoSEQ multiplex PCR, the TCRdb table keeps only in-frame clones and is missing some. This table has tens of thousands of clones, approximately 86% appearing once. The ends were cut back, 6 bases at V and 7 bases at J, with 19 bases in the middle. The CDR3 totals 15 residues. The V gene's germline CDR1 is SGHRS and CDR2 YFSETQ. Time point reported: blood 2 weeks post-SBRT. As for treatment: 15 Gy SBRT to primary tumor, nephrectomy 4 weeks later. After SBRT, blood was collected at 2 and 4 weeks, plus baseline. The tumor was a clear cell renal cell carcinoma. A remark on this clone: Its antigen remains unidentified.

Sequencing used blood, obtained from a patient whose treatment included radiotherapy and nephrectomy. This clonotype was obtained from a woman aged 50 to 60 with renal cell carcinoma. The gene calls are TRBV5-1 and TRBJ2-2; the D gene is possibly TRBD1 (5 bases). The CDR3 here is CASTWLGRDVGELFF. CDR3 nucleotides: TGCGCCAGCACCTGGCTCGGCAGGGATGTCGGGGAGCTGTTTTTT.